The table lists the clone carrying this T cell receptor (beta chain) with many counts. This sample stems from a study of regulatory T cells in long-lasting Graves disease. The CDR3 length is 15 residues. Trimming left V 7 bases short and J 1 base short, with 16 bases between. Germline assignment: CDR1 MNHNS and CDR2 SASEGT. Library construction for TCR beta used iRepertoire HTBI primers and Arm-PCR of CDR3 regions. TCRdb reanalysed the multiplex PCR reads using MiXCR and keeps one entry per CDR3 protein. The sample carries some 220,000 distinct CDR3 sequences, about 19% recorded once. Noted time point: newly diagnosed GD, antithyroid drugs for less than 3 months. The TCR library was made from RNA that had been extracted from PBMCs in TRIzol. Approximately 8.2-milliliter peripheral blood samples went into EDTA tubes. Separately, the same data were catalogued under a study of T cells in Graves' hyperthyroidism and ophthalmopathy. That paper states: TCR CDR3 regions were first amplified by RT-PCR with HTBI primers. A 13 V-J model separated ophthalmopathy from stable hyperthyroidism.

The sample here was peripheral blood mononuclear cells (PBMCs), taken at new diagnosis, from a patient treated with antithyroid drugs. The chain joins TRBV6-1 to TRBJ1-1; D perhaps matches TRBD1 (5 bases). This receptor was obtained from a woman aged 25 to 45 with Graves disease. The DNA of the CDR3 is TGTGCCAGCAAGCACTCTTCCGGGGGGAACACTGAAGCTTTCTTT. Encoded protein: CASKHSSGGNTEAFF.